The present T cell receptor (beta chain) was sequenced within a study of shared clonotypes between healthy human individuals. Across the study: Three plates were used per donor for CD4 naive, three for CD4 memory, two for CD8 naive and one for CD8 memory. General study points: Sequencing of the sorted subsets was shown by rarefaction to be incomplete despite large depth.

About this clone: Antigen specificity is unknown.

Sorted-subset replicate PCRs used approximately 190 ng of genomic DNA. This amount corresponded to approximately 30,000 T cell genomes. Assay used: immunoSEQ multiplex PCR; TCRdb lists only in-frame clones, some missing. The sample has approximately 1.5 million clones, approximately 98.5% seen once. Sample: naive CD4+ T cells sorted from blood. This sample's subset: CD45RA+ positively selected. This TCR derives from a young man in good health.

Here the CDR3 DNA reads TGCGCCAGCAGAGAGCAGCCTGGGGGCAATCAGCCCCAGCATTTT. This sequence encodes CASREQPGGNQPQHF. The chain carries TRBV5-1 and TRBJ1-5; D is uncertain. V lost 5 bases and J lost 2, with 14 bases in between. The CDR3 loop spans 15 amino acids. Germline V CDR1 and CDR2: SGHRS, YFSETQ.